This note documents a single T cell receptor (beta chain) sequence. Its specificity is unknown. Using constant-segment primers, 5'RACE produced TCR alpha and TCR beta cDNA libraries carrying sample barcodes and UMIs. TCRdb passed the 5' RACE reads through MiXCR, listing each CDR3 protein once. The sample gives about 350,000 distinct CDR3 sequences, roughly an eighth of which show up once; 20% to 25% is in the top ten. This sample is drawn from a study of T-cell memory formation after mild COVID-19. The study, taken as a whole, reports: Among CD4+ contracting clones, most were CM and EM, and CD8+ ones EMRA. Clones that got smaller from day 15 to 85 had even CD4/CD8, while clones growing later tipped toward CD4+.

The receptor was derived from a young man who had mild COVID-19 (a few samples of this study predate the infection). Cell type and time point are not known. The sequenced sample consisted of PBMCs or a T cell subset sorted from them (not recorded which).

CDR3 coding DNA: TGTGCCAGCAGCGGGGTCGGACAGGGGTTAAATCAGCCCCAGCATTTT. This codes for CASSGVGQGLNQPQHF. The chain combines TRBV7-2 with TRBJ1-5; TRBD1 agrees at 9 bases. Unmatched junction bases numbered 9, after V lost 5 bases and J lost 4 bases. Per the germline V gene, CDR1 is SGHTA and CDR2 is FQGNSA. The CDR3 consists of 16 residues.